A single sample gave rise to the 27 T cell receptor beta chains below, sequenced in a study of blood T cell repertoires in COVID-19. Only in-frame clones appear in the TCRdb table, and some are missing; sequencing was by immunoSEQ multiplex PCR. The table includes 200,000 to 250,000 clones, about 88% detected once. Material: peripheral blood. All receptors derive from a woman in her thirties or forties who had recovered from COVID-19.

The chain recombines TRBV10-3 with TRBJ2-3, with D maybe TRBD2 (6 bases). This CDR3 has 15 residues. Per the germline V gene, CDR1 is ENHRY and CDR2 is SYGVKD. Trimming shortened V by 6 bases and J by 0 bases, and 13 bases separated the two germline ends. The CDR3 here is CAISRTLASTDTQYF. The CDR3 DNA reads TGTGCCATCAGCCGAACTCTAGCGAGCACAGATACGCAGTATTTT.

This sequence joins TRBV19 and TRBJ1-5, with D maybe TRBD1 (5 bases). Trimming took 5 bases from V and 9 from J, leaving 20 bases between them. Germline V gives CDR1 LNHDA, CDR2 SQIVND (reference sequence). The CDR3 extends over 15 amino acids. The CDR3 here is CASSPESGGYLPQHF. CDR3 DNA: TGTGCCAGTAGTCCCGAATCCGGGGGGTATTTGCCCCAGCATTTT.

The CDR3 reads CASRWDRGTGELFF. The CDR3 nucleotides are TGTGCCAGCAGATGGGACAGGGGCACCGGGGAGCTGTTTTTT. This chain joins TRBV2 and TRBJ2-2, with TRBD1 matching over 10 bases. The V gene end was trimmed by 6 bases and the J gene end by 4 bases; junction bases not matched to a gene: 2. This CDR3 has 14 residues. Germline V lookup: CDR1 SNHLY, CDR2 FYNNEI.

The V and J genes are TRBV18 and TRBJ1-2; 9 nucleotides agree with TRBD1. The CDR3 sequence is 13 residues long. V lost 6 bases and J lost 7; bases outside the gene matches: 6. CDR1 and CDR2 from the germline V gene are KGHSH and LQKENI. As DNA, the CDR3 is TGTGCCAGCTCCCGGGACAGGGAAGCTGGCTACACCTTC. This sequence encodes CASSRDREAGYTF.

The chain combines TRBV5-5 with TRBJ2-5; 7 nucleotides line up with TRBD2. From germline, CDR1 is SGHKS and CDR2 YYEKEE (reference sequence). This CDR3 region has 18 residues. Trimming removed 4 bases from V and 2 bases from J; junction bases left unmatched: 17. The CDR3 loop is CASSMGAGKRGLQETQYF. In nucleotides, the CDR3 is TGTGCCAGCAGCATGGGCGCTGGTAAGCGGGGATTACAAGAGACCCAGTACTTC.

This chain uses TRBV11-3 with TRBJ2-7, with 7 bases identical to TRBD1. The V and J ends lost 0 bases and 4 bases, in that order; junction bases with no gene match: 6. From germline, CDR1 is SGHNT and CDR2 YENEEA. The CDR3 sequence is 15 residues long. As DNA, the CDR3 is TGTGCCAGCAGCTTAGATCCGGGACAGATATACGAGCAGTACTTC. It translates to CASSLDPGQIYEQYF.

This chain joins TRBV6-5 and TRBJ1-5; TRBD1 agrees at 7 bases. With V trimmed by 5 bases and J by 4 bases, 5 bases remained unmatched. CDR1 is MNHEY and CDR2 is SVGAGI in the germline V gene. This CDR3 is built from 14 residues. This CDR3 is CASSHQTGNQPQHF. CDR3 nucleotide sequence: TGTGCCAGCAGTCACCAGACAGGGAATCAGCCCCAGCATTTT.

The chain employs TRBV14 and TRBJ2-1; 7 bases line up with TRBD2. The CDR3 is 16 amino acids. V shed 4 bases, J shed 3 bases, and the junction held 9 bases outside the gene matches. Per germline, CDR1 SGHDN and CDR2 FVKESK. CDR3 nucleotide sequence: TGTGCCAGCAGCCCGTTGGGGGAGGGGAACTACAATGAGCAGTTCTTC. Its translation is CASSPLGEGNYNEQFF.

This clone showed up just once. The chain carries TRBV6-1 and TRBJ1-5, with a possible D match to TRBD1 (6 bases). Germline CDR1 is MNHNS and CDR2 is SASEGT. Trimming cost V 4 bases and J 7 bases, with 14 bases left between them. The CDR3 is 14 residues long. CDR3 loop: CASSAAQGWQPQHF. DNA of the CDR3: TGTGCCAGCAGTGCAGCTCAGGGGTGGCAGCCCCAGCATTTT.

The chain employs TRBV19 and TRBJ1-5; TRBD1 aligns across 11 bases. The CDR3 covers 16 residues. V shed 7 bases and J 0 bases; nucleotides not matched to a gene: 5. CDR1 and CDR2 from the germline V gene are LNHDA and SQIVND (reference sequence). This CDR3 is CASIPDRGHSNQPQHF. The CDR3 DNA follows: TGTGCCAGTATCCCGGACAGGGGGCATAGCAATCAGCCCCAGCATTTT.

The rearrangement joins TRBV9 to TRBJ2-5, with D tentatively TRBD1 (7 bases). The germline V gene encodes CDR1 SGDLS and CDR2 YYNGEE. V lost 3 bases and J 5 bases, leaving 14 bases between the germline ends. The CDR3 sequence is 14 residues long. The CDR3 region is CASSASGGKETQYF. The CDR3 DNA reads as TGTGCCAGCAGCGCGTCAGGGGGGAAGGAGACCCAGTACTTC.

This sequence joins TRBV29-1 and TRBJ2-5; a weak D match, TRBD2 (6 bases). Per germline, CDR1 SQVTM and CDR2 ANQGSEA. The CDR3 covers 13 residues. V was pared by 5 bases and J by 1 base, with 11 bases between. In DNA form, the CDR3 reads TGCAGCGTTCGTTGGGAGGCCCAAGAGACCCAGTACTTC. It codes for CSVRWEAQETQYF.

This chain uses TRBV11-3 with TRBJ2-6; maybe TRBD2 (6 bases). Trimming left V 5 bases short and J 0 bases short, with 14 bases between. The V gene's germline CDR1 is SGHNT and CDR2 YENEEA. The CDR3 loop spans 17 amino acids. CDR3: CASSAGSGRSGANVLTF. In nucleotides, the CDR3 is TGTGCCAGCAGCGCGGGGTCAGGGCGCTCTGGGGCCAACGTCCTGACTTTC.

The V call is TRBV30, the J call TRBJ1-5; D uncertain. V was shortened by 5 bases and J by 0 bases, with 8 bases between the two germline ends. The length of the CDR3 is 13 residues. Looked up from germline, CDR1 is GTSNPN and CDR2 is SVGIG (reference sequence). DNA of the CDR3: TGTGCCTGGGCTCACTTTAGCAATCAGCCCCAGCATTTT. This encodes CAWAHFSNQPQHF.

Of note for this clone: The junction and the germline gene differ at one end; a read error may be behind it. The chain combines TRBV7-7 with TRBJ2-7, with D tentatively TRBD1 (5 bases). The CDR3 runs to 15 residues. Germline lookup yields CDR1 SSHAT and CDR2 FNYEAQ (reference sequence). CDR3 DNA: TGTGCTAGCAGCTCTGAATGGGGCCCCTCCTACGAGCAGTACTTC. Translation gives CASSSEWGPSYEQYF. Variable domain in full (rest from reference TRBV7-7 and TRBJ2-7): GAGVSQSPRYKVTKRGQDVTLRCDPISSHATLYWYQQALGQGPEFLTYFNYEAQPDKSGLPSDRFSAERPEGSISTLTIQRTEQRDSAMYRCASSSEWGPSYEQYFGPGTRLTVT.

The rearrangement joins TRBV20-1 to TRBJ1-5; no firm D call. Looked up from germline, CDR1 is DFQATT and CDR2 is SNEGSKA (reference sequence). Trimming took off 3 bases at V and 0 bases at J, with 12 bases between the two ends. The CDR3 covers 15 residues. The CDR3 coding sequence is TGCAGTGCTAGTGGCCTTACCTATAGCAATCAGCCCCAGCATTTT. This codes for CSASGLTYSNQPQHF.

This clone came up a few times. Other DNA variants within this sample encode the same CDR3. CDR3 amino acids: CSVGTGITDTQYF. The CDR3 DNA is TGCAGCGTTGGGACAGGGATTACCGATACGCAGTATTTT. This chain connects TRBV29-1 to TRBJ2-3; 8 nucleotides line up with TRBD1. Germline V gives CDR1 SQVTM, CDR2 ANQGSEA. The CDR3 runs 13 residues. V lost 4 bases to trimming and J lost 6 bases; unmatched junction nucleotides: 6.

The rearrangement uses TRBV7-6 and TRBJ2-2; 10 bases are a match to TRBD2. V shed 0 bases, J shed 7 bases, and the junction held 8 bases outside the gene matches. The germline V gene encodes CDR1 SGHVS and CDR2 FNYEAQ. The CDR3 spans 17 residues. The CDR3 coding sequence is TGTGCCAGCAGCTTAGCGCTCAGCGGGGGGGTGTTCGGGGAGCTGTTTTTT. This codes for CASSLALSGGVFGELFF. Based on the CDR3 plus reference TRBV7-6 and TRBJ2-2, the full variable domain is GAGVSQSPRYKVTKRGQDVALRCDPISGHVSLYWYRQALGQGPEFLTYFNYEAQQDKSGLPNDRFSAERPEGSISTLTIQRTEQRDSAMYRCASSLALSGGVFGELFFGEGSRLTVL.

The chain carries TRBV30 and TRBJ1-6, with TRBD1 as a possible D gene (6 bases). This CDR3 is 13 amino acids long. V lost 3 bases, J lost 10 bases, and 13 bases lay in between. Germline lookup yields CDR1 GTSNPN and CDR2 SVGIG (reference sequence). CDR3 sequence (DNA): TGTGCCTGGAGGGCACAGGGAGTCTCACCCCTCCACTTT. This gives the protein CAWRAQGVSPLHF.

J is TRBJ2-3 and V is TRBV9, with D possibly TRBD2 on 6 matching bases. Germline loops: CDR1 SGDLS, CDR2 YYNGEE. The CDR3 loop spans 14 amino acids. Between the trimmed V and J ends, which lost 5 bases and 8 bases, there was a span of 18 bases. CDR3 nucleotide sequence: TGTGCCAGCAGTAGACTAGATGAGGGATCTACGCAGTATTTT. Its protein is CASSRLDEGSTQYF.

This chain joins TRBV18 and TRBJ2-7; 8 positions agree with TRBD1. CDR3 length equals 14 residues. Per the germline V gene, CDR1 is KGHSH and CDR2 is LQKENI. V trimming: 2 bases; J trimming: 2 bases; junction bases outside the gene matches: 2. The CDR3 nucleotides are TGTGCCAGCTCACCATCGGACAGGGCCTACGAGCAGTACTTC. Amino acids: CASSPSDRAYEQYF.

The genes are TRBV28 and TRBJ2-5, with 7 positions matching TRBD1. The germline V gene has CDR1 MDHEN and CDR2 SYDVKM. The CDR3 consists of 15 residues. The V gene end was trimmed by 2 bases and the J gene end by 4 bases; junction bases not matched to a gene: 7. The CDR3 is CASSLPPTGRETQYF. Here the CDR3 DNA reads TGTGCCAGCAGTTTACCCCCGACAGGGAGAGAGACCCAGTACTTC.

V is TRBV29-1 and J is TRBJ1-2; the D gene is possibly TRBD1 (5 bases). The germline CDR1 and CDR2 sequences are SQVTM and ANQGSEA. V was shortened by 3 bases and J by 2 bases, with 16 bases between the two germline ends. This CDR3 spans 15 amino acids. CDR3 protein: CSVEQPDSYNYGYTF. DNA of the CDR3: TGCAGCGTTGAGCAACCCGACAGTTACAACTATGGCTACACCTTC. Complete variable domain (other parts from reference TRBV29-1 and TRBJ1-2): SAVISQKPSRDICQRGTSLTIQCQVDSQVTMMFWYRQQPGQSLTLIATANQGSEATYESGFVIDKFPISRPNLTFSTLTVSNMSPEDSSIYLCSVEQPDSYNYGYTFGSGTRLTVV.

The chain employs TRBV7-2 and TRBJ2-7, with 11 bases matching TRBD1. After removal of 5 bases from V and 4 bases from J, the junction contained 7 bases not matched to a gene. The germline V gene encodes CDR1 SGHTA and CDR2 FQGNSA. The CDR3 loop spans 15 amino acids. For the CDR3, the DNA is TGTGCCAGCAGCGAGGGACAGGGGGGGAGGTACGAGCAGTACTTC. Translating it yields CASSEGQGGRYEQYF.

This clone was detected many times. The V and J genes are TRBV6-2 or TRBV6-3 and TRBJ2-1; 8 bases align to TRBD2. Germline V lookup: CDR1 MNHEY, CDR2 SVGEGT. The CDR3 extends over 13 amino acids. With 2 bases clipped from V and 9 bases from J, the junction kept 3 bases outside the gene matches. The CDR3 DNA is TGTGCCAGCAGTTACGGTCGGGAGGGTGAGCAGTTCTTC. Translation gives CASSYGREGEQFF.

This chain uses TRBV4-3 with TRBJ2-7; 9 bases match TRBD2. This CDR3 is built from 16 residues. V lost 0 bases to trimming and J lost 6 bases; unmatched junction nucleotides: 9. CDR1 and CDR2 from the germline V gene are LGHNA and YSLEER. CDR3 in amino acids: CASSQDWPGLAGEQYF. In nucleotides, the CDR3 is TGCGCCAGCAGCCAAGATTGGCCGGGACTAGCTGGCGAGCAGTACTTC.

This chain joins TRBV5-1 and TRBJ2-3; 9 nucleotides agree with TRBD2. The CDR3 extends over 15 amino acids. The V segment lost 4 bases and the J segment 6 bases; nucleotides outside the gene matches: 9. CDR1 is SGHRS, CDR2 YFSETQ, per germline. The CDR3 loop is CASSPGTSFGDTQYF. DNA for the CDR3: TGCGCCAGCAGCCCGGGGACTAGCTTCGGGGATACGCAGTATTTT. The whole variable domain, filled in from reference TRBV5-1 and TRBJ2-3, reads KAGVTQTPRYLIKTRGQQVTLSCSPISGHRSVSWYQQTPGQGLQFLFEYFSETQRNKGNFPGRFSGRQFSNSRSEMNVSTLELGDSALYLCASSPGTSFGDTQYFGPGTRLTVL.